Listed below are T cell receptor beta chains from one sample, sequenced in a study of blood T cell repertoires in COVID-19. Produced via immunoSEQ multiplex PCR; TCRdb's table is partial and in-frame only. The sample consists of about 200,000 clones, around nine tenths of them appearing once. The sequencing sample was made of peripheral blood. These receptors all stem from a man aged 60 to 69 with acute or convalescent COVID-19. CDR3s include the opening cysteine and the closing phenylalanine or tryptophan. The order of the fields is D gene, J gene, V gene, CDR3 protein. The D gene is left open where the match is weak.

d_call: TRBD1; j_call: TRBJ2-1; v_call: TRBV11-2; cdr3_aa: CASSKNRGYNEQFF
d_call: TRBD1; j_call: TRBJ1-2; v_call: TRBV5-4; cdr3_aa: CASSSGTETFPYGYTF
d_call: .; j_call: TRBJ1-5; v_call: TRBV21-1; cdr3_aa: CASSKVRPGGSSNQPQHF
d_call: .; j_call: TRBJ1-2; v_call: TRBV2; cdr3_aa: CASTPRVNYGYTF
d_call: .; j_call: TRBJ2-5; v_call: TRBV29-1; cdr3_aa: CSVDSRTRGLQETQYF
d_call: .; j_call: TRBJ2-6; v_call: TRBV11-2; cdr3_aa: CASSLGTSAASGANVLTF
d_call: TRBD2; j_call: TRBJ2-3; v_call: TRBV7-3; cdr3_aa: CASSLTSGGPDTQYF
d_call: .; j_call: TRBJ1-2; v_call: TRBV7-9; cdr3_aa: CASSLAASYGYTF
d_call: TRBD1; j_call: TRBJ1-3; v_call: TRBV9; cdr3_aa: CASSPSGTEGYTIYF
d_call: .; j_call: TRBJ2-7; v_call: TRBV30; cdr3_aa: CAWSRGGALSYEQYF
d_call: TRBD1; j_call: TRBJ1-4; v_call: TRBV3-1/TRBV3-2; cdr3_aa: CASSQGRTGVGEKLFF
d_call: TRBD1; j_call: TRBJ2-3; v_call: TRBV10-1; cdr3_aa: CASSETRQGGTDTQYF
d_call: TRBD1; j_call: TRBJ1-2; v_call: TRBV7-8; cdr3_aa: CASSLATGHYGYTF
d_call: .; j_call: TRBJ1-1; v_call: TRBV2; cdr3_aa: CASSGKGVNEAFF
d_call: .; j_call: TRBJ1-6; v_call: TRBV6-5; cdr3_aa: CASRAGTTKGPLHF
d_call: .; j_call: TRBJ1-1; v_call: TRBV9; cdr3_aa: CASSIQTVNTEAFF
d_call: TRBD1; j_call: TRBJ1-2; v_call: TRBV5-1; cdr3_aa: CASGAGDRDMGGYTF
d_call: TRBD1; j_call: TRBJ2-7; v_call: TRBV28; cdr3_aa: CASSPSTGANSYEQYF
d_call: TRBD2; j_call: TRBJ2-7; v_call: TRBV5-1; cdr3_aa: CASSDPSGGANEQYF
d_call: .; j_call: TRBJ1-1; v_call: TRBV7-3; cdr3_aa: CASSVGSRTEAFF
d_call: .; j_call: TRBJ1-1; v_call: TRBV7-2; cdr3_aa: CASSLARAMNTEAFF
d_call: .; j_call: TRBJ1-4; v_call: TRBV3-1/TRBV3-2; cdr3_aa: CASSRVSEKLFF
d_call: .; j_call: TRBJ2-3; v_call: TRBV1; cdr3_aa: CTSSPWGQGHTDTQYF
d_call: .; j_call: TRBJ1-6; v_call: TRBV7-3; cdr3_aa: CASRDSPYNSPLHF
d_call: TRBD1; j_call: TRBJ2-7; v_call: TRBV3-1/TRBV3-2; cdr3_aa: CASSQAGWTGPTYEQYF
d_call: .; j_call: TRBJ1-5; v_call: TRBV6-2/TRBV6-3; cdr3_aa: CASSYNGTRSKKGPQHF
d_call: .; j_call: TRBJ1-5; v_call: TRBV6-2/TRBV6-3; cdr3_aa: CASSPPGGREQPQHF
d_call: .; j_call: TRBJ2-7; v_call: TRBV7-9; cdr3_aa: CASSAPGSPYEQYF
d_call: .; j_call: TRBJ2-5; v_call: TRBV28; cdr3_aa: CASSLEGETQYF
d_call: .; j_call: TRBJ2-3; v_call: TRBV5-1; cdr3_aa: CASSYGGQGAADTQYF
d_call: .; j_call: TRBJ1-5; v_call: TRBV19; cdr3_aa: CASSATSEGNQPQHF
d_call: TRBD1; j_call: TRBJ2-6; v_call: TRBV27; cdr3_aa: CASSLSLPGQFLSGANVLTF
d_call: TRBD2; j_call: TRBJ2-3; v_call: TRBV3-1/TRBV3-2; cdr3_aa: CASSQFAGGITDTQYF
d_call: TRBD2; j_call: TRBJ2-3; v_call: TRBV25-1; cdr3_aa: CASSESPPLAGGADTQYF
d_call: .; j_call: TRBJ2-3; v_call: TRBV6-1; cdr3_aa: CASSEPGLSTDTQYF
d_call: .; j_call: TRBJ2-3; v_call: TRBV6-5; cdr3_aa: CASSPGPGDTQYF
d_call: TRBD1; j_call: TRBJ2-1; v_call: TRBV7-3; cdr3_aa: CASSQGQGHNEQFF
d_call: .; j_call: TRBJ2-7; v_call: TRBV14; cdr3_aa: CASSQDLGGEQYF
d_call: TRBD1; j_call: TRBJ1-6; v_call: TRBV3-1/TRBV3-2; cdr3_aa: CASSQGAGGASNSPLHF
d_call: TRBD2; j_call: TRBJ2-3; v_call: TRBV4-3; cdr3_aa: CASSQGLAGTDTQYF
d_call: TRBD1; j_call: TRBJ1-4; v_call: TRBV7-2; cdr3_aa: CASSSGQGNEKLFF
d_call: .; j_call: TRBJ2-7; v_call: TRBV4-3; cdr3_aa: CASSQVVGSSYEQYF
d_call: TRBD2; j_call: TRBJ2-2; v_call: TRBV19; cdr3_aa: CASSTPLAGANTGELFF
d_call: TRBD2; j_call: TRBJ2-5; v_call: TRBV9; cdr3_aa: CASSVVGSGGKETQYF
d_call: .; j_call: TRBJ2-7; v_call: TRBV7-9; cdr3_aa: CASSSHYEQYF
d_call: .; j_call: TRBJ1-1; v_call: TRBV5-4; cdr3_aa: CASSPLRVNTEAFF
d_call: TRBD1; j_call: TRBJ2-7; v_call: TRBV3-1/TRBV3-2; cdr3_aa: CASSTRDRSYEQYF